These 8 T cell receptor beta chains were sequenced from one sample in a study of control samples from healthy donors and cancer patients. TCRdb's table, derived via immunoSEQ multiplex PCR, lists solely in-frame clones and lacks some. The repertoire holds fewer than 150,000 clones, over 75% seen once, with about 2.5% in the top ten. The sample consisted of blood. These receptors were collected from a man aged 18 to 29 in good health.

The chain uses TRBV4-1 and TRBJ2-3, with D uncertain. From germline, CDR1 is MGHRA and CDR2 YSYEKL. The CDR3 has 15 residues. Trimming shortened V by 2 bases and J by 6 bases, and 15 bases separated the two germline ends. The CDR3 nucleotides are TGCGCCAGCAGCCAATCCCAAATAAGCTGGGATACGCAGTATTTT. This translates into CASSQSQISWDTQYF.

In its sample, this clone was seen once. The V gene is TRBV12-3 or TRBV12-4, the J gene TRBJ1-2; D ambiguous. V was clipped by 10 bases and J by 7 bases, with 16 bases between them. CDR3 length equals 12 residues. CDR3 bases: TGTGCCACAACTGGACGCCTGAGTGGCTACACCTTC. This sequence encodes CATTGRLSGYTF.

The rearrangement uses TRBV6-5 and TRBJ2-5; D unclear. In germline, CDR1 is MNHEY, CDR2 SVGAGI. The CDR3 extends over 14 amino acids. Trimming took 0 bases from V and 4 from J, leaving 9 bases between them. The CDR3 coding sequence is TGTGCCAGCAGTTACTCGAAAGGTAGAGAGACCCAGTACTTC. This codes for CASSYSKGRETQYF.

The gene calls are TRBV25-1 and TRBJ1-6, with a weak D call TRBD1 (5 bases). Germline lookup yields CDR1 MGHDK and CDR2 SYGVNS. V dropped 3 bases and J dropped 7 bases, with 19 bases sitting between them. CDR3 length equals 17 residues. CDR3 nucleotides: TGTGCCAGCAGTGATCCTTCCCGCGGGGGTTACAATTCACCCCTCCACTTT. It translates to CASSDPSRGGYNSPLHF.

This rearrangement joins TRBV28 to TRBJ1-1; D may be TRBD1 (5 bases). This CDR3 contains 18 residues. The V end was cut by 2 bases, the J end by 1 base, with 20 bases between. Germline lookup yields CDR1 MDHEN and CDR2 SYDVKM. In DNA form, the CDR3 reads TGTGCCAGCAGTTTAAGGGCACGCAAGACAGCAGAGAACACTGAAGCTTTCTTT. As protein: CASSLRARKTAENTEAFF.

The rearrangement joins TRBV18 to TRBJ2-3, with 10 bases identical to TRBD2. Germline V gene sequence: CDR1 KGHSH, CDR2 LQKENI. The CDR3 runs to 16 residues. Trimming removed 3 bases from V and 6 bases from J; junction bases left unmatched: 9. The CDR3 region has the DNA TGTGCCAGCTCACCCGGAGCGGGGGGGCCGATTGATACGCAGTATTTT. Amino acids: CASSPGAGGPIDTQYF.

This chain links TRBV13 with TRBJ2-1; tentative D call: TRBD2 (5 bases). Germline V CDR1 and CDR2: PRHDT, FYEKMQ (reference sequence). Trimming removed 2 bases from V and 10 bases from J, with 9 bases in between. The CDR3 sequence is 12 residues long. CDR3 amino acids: CASSLTREEQFF. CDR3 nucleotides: TGTGCCAGCAGCTTAACCCGGGAAGAGCAGTTCTTC.

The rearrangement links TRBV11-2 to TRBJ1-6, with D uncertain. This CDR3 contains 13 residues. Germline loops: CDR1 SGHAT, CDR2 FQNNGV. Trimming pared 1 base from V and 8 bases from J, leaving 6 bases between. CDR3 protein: CASSLGKDSPLHF. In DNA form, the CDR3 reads TGTGCCAGCAGCTTAGGAAAGGATTCACCCCTCCACTTT.